This TCR beta chain was retrieved from a study of shared clonotypes between healthy human individuals. Study summary: Three CD4 naive, three CD4 memory, two CD8 naive and one CD8 memory plate were used per donor.

Study-level results: On the whole, naive subsets had larger estimated richness than memory subsets had.

This clone was seen a few times. The antigen is unknown. V was trimmed by 0 bases and J by 1 base, leaving 12 bases between them. There are 16 residues in the CDR3. Germline V gene sequence: CDR1 LGHNA, CDR2 YNFKEQ. The run depth of the assay was deep. Original handling: Junction-only sequences produced by ImmunoSEQ had no quality scores, so filtering differed. Some clones are missing from TCRdb's copy, which holds only in-frame ones; the method was immunoSEQ multiplex PCR. V and J calls and clone size are given by that table; D and trimming were obtained from the DNA. Counted here are some 2,400,000 clones, approximately 96% occurring once; the ten biggest clones make up 0.1% to 0.15%.

The sequencing sample was made of naive CD4+ T cells sorted from blood. Subset specified: CD45RA+ positively selected. The clonotype comes from a man between 18 and 29 years old in good health. The V call is TRBV4-2, the J call TRBJ1-1; D is undetermined. For the CDR3, the DNA is TGTGCCAGCAGCCAAGATGTTAAGGGAGGGAACACTGAAGCTTTCTTT. Its protein product is CASSQDVKGGNTEAFF.